Listed below are T cell receptor beta chains from one sample, sequenced in a study of technical replicates of blood from a handful of donors. Measured with immunoSEQ multiplex PCR; TCRdb has only the in-frame clones, and not every one. The data show about 9,400 clones, about nine tenths seen once. The material sequenced was PBMCs. These receptors all stem from a human donor in good health. The CDR3 runs from the conserved cysteine through the conserved F or W.

V	J	CDR3
TRBV7-9	TRBJ1-4	CASSPTGAYEKLFF
TRBV4-2	TRBJ2-3	CASSQGTGLRDTQYF
TRBV25-1	TRBJ2-6	CASNPGTSSSGANVLTF
TRBV30	TRBJ2-7	CAWSVGSGSYEQYF
TRBV4-1	TRBJ2-7	CASSHHTQSLVGEQYF
TRBV11-2	TRBJ1-1	CASSLEDRVYTEAFF
TRBV2	TRBJ1-4	CASSEVRWGEKLFF
TRBV10-3	TRBJ1-2	CAIRAGDPTRGYTF
TRBV6-4	TRBJ1-2	CASSDGSGARGYTF
TRBV4-1	TRBJ1-4	CASSQEVAGGARGEKLFF
TRBV19	TRBJ1-2	CASSLGTGRIGYTF
TRBV5-1	TRBJ2-3	CASSLAPRTDTQYF
TRBV5-1	TRBJ2-1	CASSSGQASNEQFF
TRBV6-5	TRBJ1-1	CASRNLGHNTEAFF
TRBV7-9	TRBJ1-2	CASSASNRGDNGYTF